This TCR beta chain comes out of a study of T cell clonotyping in hematopoietic cell transplantation. Findings of the study overall: Recipient TCR diversity dropped after transplant; expanded clonotypes rose from day 30 to 180. No sorting was done, leaving CD4 and CD8 contributions mixed.

This clone has more than one count but fewer than ten. The antigen remains unidentified. V was trimmed by 3 bases and J by 0 bases, leaving 5 bases between them. CDR1 is GTSNPN, CDR2 SVGIG, per germline (reference sequence). The CDR3 spans 12 residues. Repertoires were generated with immunoSEQ multiplex PCR, while TCRdb's copy carries only in-frame clones and drops some. The table shows fewer than 4,500 clones, with about 17% occurring only once. Recipient blood drawn about 28 days pretransplant and days 30, 100, 180 after. The sequence came from a male patient aged 45-59 years who had an allogeneic stem cell transplant from a related donor, so the T cells may come from the graft donor. Some clones in this sample may be carry-over from other donors' samples. The sequencing used peripheral blood mononuclear cells, collected 30 days after allogeneic stem cell transplant. This chain uses TRBV30 with TRBJ2-5; possibly TRBD1 for D (5 bases). This CDR3 reads CAWSRDQETQYF. Here the CDR3 DNA reads TGTGCCTGGAGCAGGGACCAAGAGACCCAGTACTTC.